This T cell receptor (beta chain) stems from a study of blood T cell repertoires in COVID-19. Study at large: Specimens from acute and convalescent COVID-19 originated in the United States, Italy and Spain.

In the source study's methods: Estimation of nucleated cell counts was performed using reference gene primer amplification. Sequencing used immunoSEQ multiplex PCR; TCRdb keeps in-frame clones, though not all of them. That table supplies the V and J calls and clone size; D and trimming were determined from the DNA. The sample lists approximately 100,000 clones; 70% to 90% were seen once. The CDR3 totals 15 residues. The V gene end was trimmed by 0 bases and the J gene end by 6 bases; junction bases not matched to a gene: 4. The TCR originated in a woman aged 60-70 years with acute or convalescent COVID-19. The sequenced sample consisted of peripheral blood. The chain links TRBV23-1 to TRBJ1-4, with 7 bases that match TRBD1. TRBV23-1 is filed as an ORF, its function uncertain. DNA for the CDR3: TGCGCCAGCAGTCAATCTAGGACAGGAGATGAAAAACTGTTTTTT. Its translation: CASSQSRTGDEKLFF.